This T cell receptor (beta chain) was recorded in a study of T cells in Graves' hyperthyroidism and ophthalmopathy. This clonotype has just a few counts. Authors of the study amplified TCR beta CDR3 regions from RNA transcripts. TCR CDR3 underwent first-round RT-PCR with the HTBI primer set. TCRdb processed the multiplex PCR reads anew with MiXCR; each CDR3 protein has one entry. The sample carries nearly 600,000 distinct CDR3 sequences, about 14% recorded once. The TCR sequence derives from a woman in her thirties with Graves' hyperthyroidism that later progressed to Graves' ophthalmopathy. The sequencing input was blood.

The CDR3 nucleotides read TGTGCCAGTAGTATCGTGTCCTCAGAGCTCAATGAGCAGTTCTTC. Its translation: CASSIVSSELNEQFF. This rearrangement joins TRBV19 to TRBJ2-1; D is undetermined. The V end was cut by 3 bases, the J end by 6 bases, with 15 bases between. CDR1 is LNHDA and CDR2 is SQIVND in the germline V gene (reference sequence). This CDR3 contains 15 residues.